The TCR beta chain under discussion was sequenced for a study of blood T cells in healthy people across ages. Across the whole study: Capture by template switching was about one barcoded beta molecule per two T cells. Study outcomes and limitations: Whereas aged donors had fewer naive CD4+ cells, long-lived donors had more of them and higher diversity. Samples with more naive T cells showed higher observed beta diversity.

A few counts support this clonotype. The antigen is unknown. Together with a sample-barcoded 5' primer, a J-beta primer mix was included in a second PCR lasting about 7 to 11 cycles. TCRdb recomputed calls from the 5' RACE reads with MiXCR, one row per CDR3 protein. The sample carries roughly 2 million distinct CDR3 sequences, approximately 50% recorded once. The CDR3 length is 13 residues. Trimming pared 6 bases from V and 5 bases from J, leaving 11 bases between. The germline V gene has CDR1 MNHNS and CDR2 SASEGT. The chain carries TRBV6-1 and TRBJ2-1, with D maybe TRBD1 (6 bases). The sample was blood. This clonotype was obtained from a woman between 35 and 50 years old in good health. The CDR3: CASRERTDNEQFF. The CDR3 DNA reads TGTGCCAGCAGGGAACGGACAGACAATGAGCAGTTCTTC.